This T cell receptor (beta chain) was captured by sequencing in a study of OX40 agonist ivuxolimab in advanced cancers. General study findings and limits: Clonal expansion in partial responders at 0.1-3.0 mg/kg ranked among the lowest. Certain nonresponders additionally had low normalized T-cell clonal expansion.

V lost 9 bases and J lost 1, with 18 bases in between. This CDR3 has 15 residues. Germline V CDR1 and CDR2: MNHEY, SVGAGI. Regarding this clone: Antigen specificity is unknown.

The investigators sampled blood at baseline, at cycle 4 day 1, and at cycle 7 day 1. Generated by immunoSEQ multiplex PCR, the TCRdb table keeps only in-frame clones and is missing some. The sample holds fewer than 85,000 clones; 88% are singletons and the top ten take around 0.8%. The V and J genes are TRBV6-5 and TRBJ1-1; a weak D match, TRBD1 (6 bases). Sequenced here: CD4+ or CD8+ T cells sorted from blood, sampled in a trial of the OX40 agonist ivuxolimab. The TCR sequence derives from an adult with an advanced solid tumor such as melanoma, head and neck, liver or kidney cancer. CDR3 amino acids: CASGTGGRRNTEAFF. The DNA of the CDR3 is TGTGCCAGTGGGACCGGGGGCCGTCGGAACACTGAAGCTTTCTTT.